This entry lists 6 T cell receptor beta chains sequenced from one sample in a study of control samples from healthy donors and cancer patients (dated by TCRdb to the early 2020s). The library was generated by the immunoSEQ multiplex PCR assay. TCRdb mirrors the immuneACCESS table, restricted to in-frame sequences. Some clones are absent from its copies; in checked studies, under half trace to an unresolved V gene, and the reason for the others is unknown. For this sample the table gives around 110,000 clones, of which 80% to 90% were detected only once. The ten most abundant clones make up around 1.1% of the sample. Input material: PBMCs. The receptor source for this set is a woman in her forties or fifties with colorectal cancer.

The chain uses TRBV5-4 and TRBJ2-7; a weak D match, TRBD2 (6 bases). Trimming left V 4 bases short and J 6 bases short, with 17 bases between. Germline CDR1 and CDR2: SGHNT and YYREEE (reference sequence). CDR3 length: 14 residues. Here the CDR3 DNA reads TGTGCCAGCAGCCCGGAGGGGCAGGGACGCGAGCAGTACTTC. Amino acids: CASSPEGQGREQYF.

This chain connects TRBV5-1 to TRBJ2-7; 8 bases match TRBD1. The CDR3 has 13 amino acids. The junction had 5 bases not matched to a gene; V was cut back by 4 bases and J by 5 bases. The V gene's germline CDR1 is SGHRS and CDR2 YFSETQ. CDR3 DNA sequence: TGCGCCAGCAGCCGGACAGGGTACGACGAGCAGTACTTC. Translating gives CASSRTGYDEQYF. Variable domain in full (rest from reference TRBV5-1 and TRBJ2-7): KAGVTQTPRYLIKTRGQQVTLSCSPISGHRSVSWYQQTPGQGLQFLFEYFSETQRNKGNFPGRFSGRQFSNSRSEMNVSTLELGDSALYLCASSRTGYDEQYFGPGTRLTVT.

The chain couples TRBV30 to TRBJ2-2; 12 bases are shared with TRBD2. The germline CDR1 and CDR2 sequences are GTSNPN and SVGIG (reference sequence). V shed 2 bases and J 1 base; nucleotides not matched to a gene: 5. The CDR3 extends over 17 amino acids. The CDR3 here is CAWSPSGLAGNTGELFF. DNA of the CDR3: TGTGCCTGGAGTCCATCGGGACTAGCGGGGAACACCGGGGAGCTGTTTTTT.

CDR3 sequence (DNA): TGTGCCAGCAGTTCCTTCCGGGACAACTACGAGCAGTACTTC. The encoded protein is CASSSFRDNYEQYF. V gene TRBV28 combines with J gene TRBJ2-7; D might be TRBD1 (6 bases). V shed 4 bases and J shed 3 bases, with 13 bases lying between them. This CDR3 is 14 amino acids long. Germline lookup yields CDR1 MDHEN and CDR2 SYDVKM.

The J gene is TRBJ1-3, the V gene TRBV20-1; no clear D gene. The germline gives CDR1 DFQATT, CDR2 SNEGSKA (reference sequence). Between the trimmed V and J ends, which lost 4 bases and 0 bases, there was a span of 1 base. There are 11 residues in the CDR3. CDR3 nucleotides: TGCAGTGCTACCTCTGGAAACACCATATATTTT. As protein: CSATSGNTIYF.

This clone was recorded a few times. CDR3 nucleotides: TGTGCCAGTAGTATTCTGCGGGGGGACGCGGGCAATCAGCCCCAGCATTTT. Protein sequence: CASSILRGDAGNQPQHF. The V call is TRBV19, the J call TRBJ1-5; D perhaps matches TRBD1 (5 bases). V was cut by 3 bases and J by 2 bases, with 17 bases left in between. CDR3 size: 17 residues. Germline-derived CDR1 and CDR2 are LNHDA and SQIVND (reference sequence).